This passage covers 25 T cell receptor beta chains from one sample sequenced in a study of blood T cell repertoires in COVID-19. Using immunoSEQ multiplex PCR, the repertoire was profiled, and TCRdb retains in-frame clones only, with some absent. The table shows approximately 200,000 clones, with 70% to 90% occurring only once. Sequenced sample: peripheral blood. These TCRs come from a man between 45 and 60 years old with acute or convalescent COVID-19.

The chain employs TRBV3-1 (or the pseudogene TRBV3-2) and TRBJ2-2, with a weak D call TRBD1 (5 bases). Looked up from germline, CDR1 is LGHDT and CDR2 is YNNKEL (reference sequence). The CDR3 runs 14 residues. With 5 bases removed from V and 6 bases from J, the gap between germline ends came to 13 bases. The CDR3 reads CASSLGVAPGELFF. The CDR3, as DNA: TGTGCCAGCAGCTTAGGGGTGGCGCCCGGGGAGCTGTTTTTT.

V and J are TRBV30 and TRBJ1-6; D gene unclear. The CDR3 consists of 13 residues. Trimming left V 3 bases short and J 0 bases short, with 3 bases between. Germline CDR1 is GTSNPN and CDR2 is SVGIG (reference sequence). The CDR3 DNA sequence: TGTGCCTGGAGGGCCTCCTATAATTCACCCCTCCACTTT. This sequence encodes CAWRASYNSPLHF.

The V gene is TRBV2, the J gene TRBJ2-7, with 8 positions matching TRBD2. The CDR3 sequence is 15 residues long. In germline, CDR1 is SNHLY, CDR2 FYNNEI. Unmatched junction bases numbered 7, after V lost 2 bases and J lost 4 bases. The DNA of the CDR3 is TGTGCCAGCAGTGAATCGGGGGGGATTGTTTACGAGCAGTACTTC. Residues: CASSESGGIVYEQYF.

This clone has just one count. The chain recombines TRBV27 with TRBJ2-1; D is ambiguous. V gave up 4 bases and J gave up 0 bases, with 10 bases separating them. The CDR3 has 15 residues. Germline V lookup: CDR1 MNHEY, CDR2 SMNVEV (reference sequence). CDR3 DNA sequence: TGTGCCAGCAGTTCCACAGTGAGCTCCTACAATGAGCAGTTCTTC. It translates to CASSSTVSSYNEQFF.

V gene TRBV2 combines with J gene TRBJ1-4; D is unresolved. Germline values: CDR1 SNHLY, CDR2 FYNNEI. This CDR3 contains 14 residues. V lost 6 bases, J lost 7 bases, and 15 bases lay in between. The CDR3 spells CASRRDILGEKLFF. The CDR3 bases are TGTGCCAGCAGGAGGGATATCTTGGGTGAAAAACTGTTTTTT.

This chain connects TRBV10-2 to TRBJ1-2; TRBD1 matches 9 bases. Germline loops: CDR1 WSHSY, CDR2 SAAADI. Trimming took 7 bases from V and 5 from J; bases not matched to a gene: 5. This CDR3 has 13 amino acids. Here the CDR3 DNA reads TGCGCCAGCACCCCCGGACAGGGGTATGGCTACACCTTC. Translation: CASTPGQGYGYTF.

The chain recombines TRBV18 with TRBJ1-2, with 7 bases that match TRBD1. J lost 0 bases, V lost 1 base, and 5 bases had no gene match. The CDR3 consists of 16 residues. CDR1 and CDR2 from the germline V gene are KGHSH and LQKENI. The CDR3 sequence: CASSPRDSRTNYGYTF. The CDR3, as DNA: TGTGCCAGCTCACCACGGGACAGCCGGACTAACTATGGCTACACCTTC.

The chain carries TRBV5-1 and TRBJ1-4, with TRBD1 identical over 7 bases. The CDR3 is 16 amino acids. The V segment lost 2 bases and the J segment 5 bases; nucleotides outside the gene matches: 9. Per the germline V gene, CDR1 is SGHRS and CDR2 is YFSETQ. The CDR3: CASSFLPGGENEKLFF. DNA of the CDR3: TGCGCCAGCAGCTTCCTCCCAGGGGGAGAGAATGAAAAACTGTTTTTT. The full variable domain, completed using reference TRBV5-1 and TRBJ1-4, is KAGVTQTPRYLIKTRGQQVTLSCSPISGHRSVSWYQQTPGQGLQFLFEYFSETQRNKGNFPGRFSGRQFSNSRSEMNVSTLELGDSALYLCASSFLPGGENEKLFFGSGTQLSVL.

As to this clone: The same CDR3 also results from other DNA sequences found in this sample. The chain employs TRBV5-6 and TRBJ1-2; 9 bases are a match to TRBD1. The CDR3 is 13 amino acids. V was clipped by 0 bases and J by 8 bases; unmatched bases: 2. CDR1 and CDR2 from the germline V gene are SGHDT and YYEEEE. The CDR3 loop reads CASSLDRGRGYTF. CDR3 bases: TGTGCCAGCAGCTTGGACAGGGGGCGGGGCTACACCTTC.

This clone has a handful of counts. The CDR3 is CASSFGQLHNSPLHF. The CDR3 DNA reads as TGTGCCAGCAGCTTTGGACAGCTACATAATTCACCCCTCCACTTT. The J gene is TRBJ1-6, the V gene TRBV14, with D perhaps matching TRBD1 (6 bases). CDR1 SGHDN and CDR2 FVKESK come from the germline V gene. This CDR3 is 15 amino acids long. Trimming removed 5 bases at V and 5 bases at J, with 13 bases between.

The CDR3 nucleotides read TGCAGCGTTGAAGAGCAGGGGTCAGATACGCAGTATTTT. Its translation: CSVEEQGSDTQYF. The chain joins TRBV29-1 to TRBJ2-3; tentative D call: TRBD1 (6 bases). V lost 0 bases and J 4 bases, leaving 8 bases between the germline ends. The CDR3 runs 13 residues. Germline CDR1 and CDR2: SQVTM and ANQGSEA.

The chain couples TRBV10-2 to TRBJ2-5; 8 nucleotides agree with TRBD2. Looked up from germline, CDR1 is WSHSY and CDR2 is SAAADI. This CDR3 contains 15 residues. V lost 3 bases to trimming and J lost 5 bases; unmatched junction nucleotides: 8. The DNA for the CDR3 is TGCGCCAGCAGTGACGGCGGGGGGAGTTGGGAGACCCAGTACTTC. It translates to CASSDGGGSWETQYF.

The chain uses TRBV7-6 and TRBJ1-4; 10 bases map to TRBD1. There are 16 residues in the CDR3. Germline assignment: CDR1 SGHVS and CDR2 FNYEAQ. J was trimmed by 7 bases and V by 4 bases; bases with no gene match: 9. CDR3 in amino acids: CASSWKPGQGSEKLFF. The CDR3 DNA reads as TGTGCCAGCAGCTGGAAGCCGGGACAGGGGTCTGAAAAACTGTTTTTT.

The chain combines TRBV18 with TRBJ1-2; TRBD1 matches at 9 bases. The CDR3 consists of 16 residues. Germline V gives CDR1 KGHSH, CDR2 LQKENI. V shed 0 bases and J 2 bases; nucleotides not matched to a gene: 4. CDR3 region: CASSPPSGQGNYGYTF. Written as DNA, the CDR3 is TGTGCCAGCTCACCACCGTCGGGACAGGGAAACTATGGCTACACCTTC.

This clone is a singleton in its sample. The rearrangement joins TRBV3-1 (or the pseudogene TRBV3-2) to TRBJ1-5, with 8 nucleotides matching TRBD1. J gave up 4 bases and V 1 base, and 0 bases lay outside the gene matches. This CDR3 has 14 amino acids. Germline-derived CDR1 and CDR2 are LGHDT and YNNKEL (reference sequence). CDR3 nucleotides: TGTGCCAGCAGCCAAGGGGACAGGAATCAGCCCCAGCATTTT. Protein product: CASSQGDRNQPQHF.

CDR3 coding DNA: TGTGCCAGTAGTATCGGCGGTACAACTAATGAAAAACTGTTTTTT. Encoded protein: CASSIGGTTNEKLFF. The chain uses TRBV19 and TRBJ1-4, with D unresolved. The CDR3 has 15 amino acids. Trimming removed 3 bases at V and 0 bases at J, with 8 bases between. Germline V gene lookup returns CDR1 LNHDA and CDR2 SQIVND (reference sequence).

The genes are TRBV7-8 and TRBJ1-5; no firm D call. Trimming left V 5 bases short and J 0 bases short, with 11 bases between. Germline loops: CDR1 SGHVS, CDR2 FQNEAQ. This CDR3 has 15 residues. The CDR3 sequence is CASSPSGYSNQPQHF. DNA for the CDR3: TGTGCCAGCAGCCCTAGCGGGTATAGCAATCAGCCCCAGCATTTT.

The CDR3 spells CASSDPAPLYEQYF. Written as DNA, the CDR3 is TGCGCCAGCAGCGATCCCGCGCCGCTTTACGAGCAGTACTTC. J is TRBJ2-7 and V is TRBV10-2; D call uncertain. V gave up 6 bases and J gave up 4 bases, with 16 bases separating them. CDR1 and CDR2 from the germline V gene are WSHSY and SAAADI. This CDR3 spans 14 amino acids.

This chain connects TRBV7-8 to TRBJ1-3, with a weak D call TRBD1 (6 bases). V lost 5 bases and J lost 1, with 9 bases in between. Germline values: CDR1 SGHVS, CDR2 FQNEAQ. The CDR3 sequence is 14 residues long. The CDR3 sequence: CASSPQGSGNTIYF. The DNA for the CDR3 is TGTGCCAGCAGCCCCCAGGGGTCTGGAAACACCATATATTTT.

The rearrangement links TRBV5-5 to TRBJ2-2; no clear D. Trimming left V 5 bases short and J 6 bases short, with 8 bases between. Germline V gene data show CDR1 as SGHKS and CDR2 as YYEKEE (reference sequence). There are 12 residues in the CDR3. The CDR3 protein is CASRRDSGELFF. For the CDR3, the DNA is TGTGCCAGCAGGAGAGACTCCGGGGAGCTGTTTTTT.

This clone showed up just a few times. The chain links TRBV6-5 to TRBJ2-7, with 7 bases fitting TRBD2. Germline trimming cut 8 bases from V and 0 bases from J; bases unmatched to any gene: 7. Germline V gene sequence: CDR1 MNHEY, CDR2 SVGAGI. The CDR3 extends over 14 amino acids. CDR3 sequence: CASWERGLSYEQYF. The CDR3 DNA reads as TGTGCCAGCTGGGAGCGGGGCCTCTCCTACGAGCAGTACTTC.

The chain links TRBV5-1 to TRBJ1-1; D remains ambiguous. Trimming pared 1 base from V and 2 bases from J, leaving 9 bases between. The V gene's germline CDR1 is SGHRS and CDR2 YFSETQ. The CDR3 extends over 14 amino acids. The CDR3 reads CASSLLQENTEAFF. The CDR3 DNA is TGCGCCAGCAGCTTGCTCCAGGAAAACACTGAAGCTTTCTTT.

The chain couples TRBV27 to TRBJ1-4; TRBD1 might be the D (5 bases). The germline V gene encodes CDR1 MNHEY and CDR2 SMNVEV (reference sequence). The V and J ends lost 8 bases and 0 bases respectively, with 10 bases between them. This CDR3 is built from 14 residues. For the CDR3, the DNA is TGTGCCAGCGGGGGAGGAGCAACTAATGAAAAACTGTTTTTT. This codes for CASGGGATNEKLFF.

This clone was counted between two and nine times. The chain uses TRBV14 and TRBJ1-3, with a possible D match to TRBD1 (6 bases). The germline V gene has CDR1 SGHDN and CDR2 FVKESK. This CDR3 is built from 14 residues. V lost 3 bases and J 3 bases, leaving 9 bases between the germline ends. The CDR3 DNA follows: TGTGCCAGCAGCCACGCAGGGGTTGGAAACACCATATATTTT. Its translation is CASSHAGVGNTIYF. Full variable domain (rest looked up from reference TRBV14 and TRBJ1-3): EAGVTQFPSHSVIEKGQTVTLRCDPISGHDNLYWYRRVMGKEIKFLLHFVKESKQDESGMPNNRFLAERTGGTYSTLKVQPAELEDSGVYFCASSHAGVGNTIYFGEGSWLTVV.

V and J are TRBV4-2 and TRBJ2-6, with 12 bases identical to TRBD1. The CDR3 consists of 20 residues. Germline V lookup: CDR1 LGHNA, CDR2 YNFKEQ. V dropped 0 bases and J dropped 0; count of bases not matched to a gene: 6. The CDR3 is CASSQEPSGQGASGANVLTF. In nucleotides, the CDR3 is TGTGCCAGCAGCCAAGAACCGTCGGGACAGGGGGCCTCTGGGGCCAACGTCCTGACTTTC.